This record looks at one TCR beta chain sequence and its context. Individuals aged 18 to 89 years were recruited from approximately 24 US areas. Each participant's cohort was designated according to participant-reported clinical history. Per the original methods: Using reference gene primer amplification, nucleated cell counts were estimated. The repertoire was sequenced with immunoSEQ multiplex PCR; TCRdb's copy has only in-frame clones and lacks some. V and J calls and clone size follow that table, whereas D and trimming were derived from the DNA. Of under 250,000 clones in the sample, approximately 86% were seen once. The sample is drawn from a study of blood T cell repertoires in COVID-19. Study as a whole: Some COVID-19 samples were acute and others convalescent; all came from the United States, Italy and Spain.

CDR1 and CDR2 from the germline V gene are SQVTM and ANQGSEA. The V and J ends lost 7 bases and 0 bases respectively, with 13 bases between them. The CDR3 is made up of 14 amino acids. The sequenced sample was PBMCs or T cells enriched from blood (not recorded which). This sequence originates from a woman in her 30s with acute COVID-19. The chain links TRBV29-1 to TRBJ2-1; D is possibly TRBD2 (6 bases). The CDR3 spells CSAVTSYSYNEQFF. In nucleotides, the CDR3 is TGCAGCGCTGTGACTAGTTACTCCTACAATGAGCAGTTCTTC.